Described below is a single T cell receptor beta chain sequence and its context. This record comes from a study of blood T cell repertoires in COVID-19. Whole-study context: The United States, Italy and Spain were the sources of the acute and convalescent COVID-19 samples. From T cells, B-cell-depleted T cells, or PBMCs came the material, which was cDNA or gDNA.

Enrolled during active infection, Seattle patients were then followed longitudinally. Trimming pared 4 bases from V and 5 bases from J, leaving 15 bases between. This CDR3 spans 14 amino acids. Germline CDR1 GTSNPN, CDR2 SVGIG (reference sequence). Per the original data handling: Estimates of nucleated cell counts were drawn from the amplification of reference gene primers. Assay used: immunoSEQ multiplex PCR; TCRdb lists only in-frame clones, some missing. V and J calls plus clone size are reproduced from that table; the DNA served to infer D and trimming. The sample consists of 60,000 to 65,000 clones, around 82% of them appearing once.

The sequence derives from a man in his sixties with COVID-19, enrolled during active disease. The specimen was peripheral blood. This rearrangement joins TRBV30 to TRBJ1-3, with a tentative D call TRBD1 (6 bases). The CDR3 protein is CAWKWGRGRNTIYF. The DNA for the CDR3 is TGTGCCTGGAAGTGGGGAAGGGGGAGAAACACCATATATTTT.